The rows below give T cell receptor beta chains drawn from one sample of a study of blood T cell repertoires in COVID-19. Sequencing was performed with immunoSEQ multiplex PCR; in TCRdb, only in-frame clones are kept and a portion is missing. This sample has 200,000 or so clones, with about nine tenths found just once. Material for sequencing was peripheral blood. Receptors originate from a man in his 70s with active or convalescent COVID-19. CDR3s include the opening cysteine and the closing phenylalanine or tryptophan. Each record gives: D gene, J gene, V gene, clone size, CDR3 protein, CDR3 DNA. A D gene is named only where the DNA matches it firmly. Clone size is stated in some rows and not others, as once, few, many or a class when expanded.

d_gene: TRBD2
j_gene: TRBJ2-7
v_gene: TRBV7-2
abundance: few
CDR3aa: CASRASGGTTPGEQYF
CDR3nt: TGTGCCAGCAGGGCTAGCGGGGGGACAACCCCTGGGGAGCAGTACTTC

d_gene: -
j_gene: TRBJ2-1
v_gene: TRBV11-2
abundance: -
CDR3aa: CASSLDLPVYNEQFF
CDR3nt: TGTGCCAGCAGCTTAGACTTGCCAGTCTACAATGAGCAGTTCTTC

d_gene: TRBD1
j_gene: TRBJ2-1
v_gene: TRBV11-3
abundance: -
CDR3aa: CASSLAPTTGSSYNEQFF
CDR3nt: TGTGCCAGCAGCCTAGCCCCAACGACAGGGAGCTCCTACAATGAGCAGTTCTTC

d_gene: -
j_gene: TRBJ1-1
v_gene: TRBV28
abundance: -
CDR3aa: CASSLVSVIGVETEAFF
CDR3nt: TGTGCCAGCAGTTTAGTTTCGGTGATCGGGGTGGAGACTGAAGCTTTCTTT

d_gene: TRBD2
j_gene: TRBJ2-5
v_gene: TRBV4-1
abundance: -
CDR3aa: CASSQDHPAGEETQYF
CDR3nt: TGCGCCAGCAGCCAAGATCACCCAGCGGGGGAAGAGACCCAGTACTTC

d_gene: -
j_gene: TRBJ1-3
v_gene: TRBV9
abundance: -
CDR3aa: CASSVAFPGAGNTIYF
CDR3nt: TGTGCCAGCAGCGTAGCCTTCCCAGGGGCGGGAAACACCATATATTTT

d_gene: -
j_gene: TRBJ2-3
v_gene: TRBV5-6
abundance: once
CDR3aa: CASSAQNTQYF
CDR3nt: TGTGCCAGCAGTGCCCAGAATACGCAGTATTTT

d_gene: -
j_gene: TRBJ2-1
v_gene: TRBV5-5
abundance: -
CDR3aa: CASIPIGSGNEQFF
CDR3nt: TGTGCCAGCATCCCTATTGGCAGCGGCAATGAGCAGTTCTTC

d_gene: -
j_gene: TRBJ1-5
v_gene: TRBV1
abundance: -
CDR3aa: CTSSRINFPPTNSNQPQHF
CDR3nt: TGCACCAGCAGCCGAATTAACTTCCCTCCGACAAATAGCAATCAGCCCCAGCATTTT

d_gene: -
j_gene: TRBJ1-3
v_gene: TRBV6-5
abundance: -
CDR3aa: CASSYGRGSGNTIYF
CDR3nt: TGTGCCAGCAGTTACGGACGGGGCTCTGGAAACACCATATATTTT

d_gene: TRBD2
j_gene: TRBJ2-5
v_gene: TRBV3-1/TRBV3-2
abundance: -
CDR3aa: CASSQVTGGPAETQYF
CDR3nt: TGTGCCAGCAGCCAGGTTACGGGAGGGCCGGCAGAGACCCAGTACTTC

d_gene: -
j_gene: TRBJ1-1
v_gene: TRBV28
abundance: -
CDR3aa: CASISPGNLEAFF
CDR3nt: TGTGCCAGCATATCCCCGGGTAACCTTGAAGCTTTCTTT

d_gene: -
j_gene: TRBJ2-3
v_gene: TRBV2
abundance: once
CDR3aa: CASRAGRGADTQYF
CDR3nt: TGTGCCAGCAGGGCGGGCAGGGGGGCAGATACGCAGTATTTT

d_gene: -
j_gene: TRBJ2-2
v_gene: TRBV20-1
abundance: few
CDR3aa: CSARDSGELFF
CDR3nt: TGCAGTGCTCGAGACTCCGGGGAGCTGTTTTTT

d_gene: -
j_gene: TRBJ1-1
v_gene: TRBV28
abundance: -
CDR3aa: CASSFPGNTEAFF
CDR3nt: TGTGCCAGCAGTTTTCCAGGGAACACTGAAGCTTTCTTT

d_gene: -
j_gene: TRBJ2-5
v_gene: TRBV2
abundance: -
CDR3aa: CASSRSGLQETQYF
CDR3nt: TGTGCCAGCAGTCGTAGCGGCCTCCAAGAGACCCAGTACTTC

d_gene: -
j_gene: TRBJ1-1
v_gene: TRBV15
abundance: -
CDR3aa: CATSRSPRMNTEAFF
CDR3nt: TGTGCCACCAGCAGGTCCCCCAGAATGAACACTGAAGCTTTCTTT

d_gene: -
j_gene: TRBJ1-3
v_gene: TRBV30
abundance: once
CDR3aa: CAWSVGAGNTIYF
CDR3nt: TGTGCCTGGAGTGTAGGGGCCGGAAACACCATATATTTT

d_gene: TRBD1
j_gene: TRBJ1-2
v_gene: TRBV10-3
abundance: -
CDR3aa: CAISALVRGQGAEGYTF
CDR3nt: TGTGCCATCAGTGCCCTGGTAAGGGGACAGGGGGCGGAAGGCTACACCTTC

d_gene: -
j_gene: TRBJ1-1
v_gene: TRBV27
abundance: -
CDR3aa: CASSASTPATGFTEAFF
CDR3nt: TGTGCCAGCAGTGCGTCAACCCCTGCTACAGGTTTCACTGAAGCTTTCTTT

d_gene: TRBD1
j_gene: TRBJ2-7
v_gene: TRBV7-9
abundance: -
CDR3aa: CASSLLTGGEEQYF
CDR3nt: TGTGCCAGCAGCTTACTGACAGGGGGCGAGGAGCAGTACTTC

d_gene: -
j_gene: TRBJ2-1
v_gene: TRBV6-2/TRBV6-3
abundance: -
CDR3aa: CASSYRQVLRNEQFF
CDR3nt: TGTGCCAGCAGTTACCGACAGGTCCTTCGAAATGAGCAGTTCTTC